This T cell receptor beta chain was retrieved from a study of T cell responses to AZD1222 COVID-19 vaccine (dated by TCRdb to about 2021). Turning to the overall study: Because spike-specific TCR depth and breadth did not differ between the two schedules, AZD1222 recipients who got a second dose at roughly 4 weeks were pooled with those who got a second dose at roughly 12 weeks. Trial participants were enrolled by age into subgroups of 18-55, 56-69 and 70-plus years, and roughly 150, 30 and 60 TCR-sequenced participants, respectively, were included in these subgroups. TCR sequencing was performed for 233 trial participants, of whom around 200 were given two doses of AZD1222 and some 26 were given two doses of MenACWY control vaccine.

Note on this clone: Its antigen is unknown. There are no base qualities to consult, and no much larger clone falls within one base.

CDR1 and CDR2 were assigned from the germline V gene as SGDLS and YYNGEE. From its cysteine to its phenylalanine, the CDR3 spans 14 amino acids. The read is trimmed to its CDR3 DNA, 42 bases read in frame from base 1. V loses 2 bases, J loses 4 bases, and the germline ends lie 11 bases apart. The CDR3 regions of human TCRbeta chains were subjected to immunosequencing. The authors' analysis ran thus. TCRs in the repertoires were compared against a reference library of SARS-CoV-2-specific TCRs that had been generated with the MIRA antigen-specificity platform. Breadth was defined as the fraction of unique TCRs that were SARS-CoV-2-associated, and depth was defined as the fraction of total T cells that were SARS-CoV-2-associated. Using the MIRA data, every spike-specific TCR was mapped to the spike region that the TCR reacted to and assigned to either a CD4 or a CD8 class. Log10-transformed breadth and depth values were compared by one-way ANOVA with Sidak's multiple comparisons tests. Held by TCRdb, this immuneACCESS table contains in-frame sequences only and omits some clones. Under half of the omission traces to an unresolved V gene where checked; the cause of the rest is unknown. From that table come the V and J calls and clone size; the DNA was used to work out D and trimming. Across this sample there are 95,000 to 150,000 clones, with around 87% seen only once. The ten largest clones take up approximately 1.1% of the sample.

Per the publication, the time point label means: baseline before first vaccination. Samples from vaccinated people were obtained from the UK trials COV001 and COV002, which included a single-blind randomized controlled phase 2/3 trial of AZD1222 (ChAdOx1 nCoV-19) in healthy adults. For TCRbeta chain sequencing, PBMC samples from trial participants were taken at day 0 and at day 28 after the second dose. What the authors observed across the whole study: Because no day 14 peak-response samples were available, the repertoires could be characterized only after the peak T cell response. CD4 TCRs associated with the vaccine covered the entire spike protein, and the dominant responses were in regions 160-218 and 743-854. After two AZD1222 doses, spike-specific TCR breadth and depth were significantly higher than at day 0 and than in MenACWY recipients. Most participants were white British and females outnumbered males, and the authors suggested that clonal diversity may have been underestimated. The 56-69-year group was small, and its depth increase did not reach significance, likely because of low power. Only six AZD1222 recipients were SARS-CoV-2 seropositive at baseline, limiting conclusions about previously exposed vaccinees. Reportedly, close to half of the unique spike-specific TCRs recognized epitopes lying outside the regions that are mutated in the B.1.351 and B.1.1.7 variants.

The chain is encoded by TRBV9 joined to TRBJ2-3; the D gene is not confidently resolved. This clonotype originated in an adult in good health. The sequences come from peripheral blood, collected on day 0 of AZD1222 vaccination. The DNA sequence reads TGTGCCAGCAGCGTCGACTTGGGTGCAGATACGCAGTATTTT. It encodes CASSVDLGADTQYF.